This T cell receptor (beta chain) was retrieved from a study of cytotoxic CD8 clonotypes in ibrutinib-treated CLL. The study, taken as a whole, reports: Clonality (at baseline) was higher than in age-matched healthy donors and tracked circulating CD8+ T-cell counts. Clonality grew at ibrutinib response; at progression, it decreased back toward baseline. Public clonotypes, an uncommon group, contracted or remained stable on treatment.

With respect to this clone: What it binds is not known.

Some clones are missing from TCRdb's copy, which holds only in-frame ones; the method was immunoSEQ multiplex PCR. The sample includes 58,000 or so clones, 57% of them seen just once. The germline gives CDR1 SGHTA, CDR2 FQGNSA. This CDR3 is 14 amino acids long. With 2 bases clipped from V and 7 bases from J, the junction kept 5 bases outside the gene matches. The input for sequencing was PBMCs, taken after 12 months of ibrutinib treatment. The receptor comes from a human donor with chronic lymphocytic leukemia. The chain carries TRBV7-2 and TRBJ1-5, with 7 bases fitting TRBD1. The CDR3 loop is CASSLFHRGQPQHF. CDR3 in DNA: TGTGCCAGCAGCTTATTCCACAGGGGCCAGCCCCAGCATTTT.